The entry that follows covers one T cell receptor beta chain sequence. The antigen this receptor binds is unknown. Base qualities are not at hand, and no much larger clone is one base apart. The entry originates in a study of early T cells in non-severe SARS-CoV-2 infection (dated by TCRdb to about 2021). With regard to the full study: Because TCR sequencing was done on bulk RNA from unsorted whole blood, the alpha and beta chains could not be paired. Points the paper makes about the study in general: VDJdb matching was skewed toward anti-spike CD8 responses, so virus-specific expansions were likely underestimated and private and CD4 specificities were missed.

Set within a cohort of healthcare workers in London, UK, this nested case-control study involved weekly PCR testing of nasopharyngeal swabs along with blood sampling. Healthcare workers were recruited between 23 and 31 March 2020, during the week of the UK lockdown, and were followed weekly for up to roughly 15 weeks. The junction shows trimming of 5 bases on V and 4 bases on J, and the gene matches do not reach 10 bases of it. Inclusive of the bounding cysteine and phenylalanine, the CDR3 is 15 residues long. The entry retains the CDR3 DNA only, 45 bases that are in frame from base 1. Per the germline V gene, SGHAT is the CDR1 and FQNNGV is the CDR2. The library was built by means of 5' RACE. Sequencing was performed on a NextSeq 500. The TCR library protocol attached unique molecular identifiers to individual cDNA molecules to correct for sequencing error and PCR bias. Sequencing covered both TCR alpha and beta chains, and within each sample the abundances of alpha and beta sequences were tightly co-correlated. Per the original workflow: V gene, J gene and CDR3 annotation of TCR sequences was performed with Decombinator V4. Expanded TCRs were defined as changing significantly between any two time points under a Poisson model with p below 0.0001. TCR abundances were normalised to the total number of TCRs sequenced per sample and were expressed as counts per million. MAIT TCRs were defined by TRAV1-2 paired with TRAJ12, TRAJ20 or TRAJ33, and iNKT TCRs by TRAV10 paired with TRAJ18. VDJdb, accessed 1 November 2021, was searched for CMV, EBV and SARS-CoV-2 annotated TCRs, with TCRs annotated for multiple antigens excluded. TCRdb took the public reads, trimmed them with fastp at Q25, ran MiXCR for clone calling and kept in-frame beta chains. Records with the same CDR3 protein are collapsed into one entry carrying the most frequent genes and DNA. The V and J calls and clone size come from TCRdb's table, not from the authors' own analysis. In this sample the table shows about 90,000 distinct CDR3 sequences, about an eighth of which occur a single time. Of the sample, approximately 4% is held by the ten largest clones.

The receptor's source is an adult who was a healthcare worker with PCR-confirmed SARS-CoV-2 infection or an uninfected control (not recorded which). Rearrangement joined TRBV11-2 to TRBJ2-5; the central 7 bases match TRBD1. Sequenced here: whole blood, sampled at baseline. The CDR3 corresponds to CASSPGDSVRETQYF. The DNA is as follows: TGTGCCAGCAGCCCCGGGGACAGCGTCCGAGAGACCCAGTACTTC.